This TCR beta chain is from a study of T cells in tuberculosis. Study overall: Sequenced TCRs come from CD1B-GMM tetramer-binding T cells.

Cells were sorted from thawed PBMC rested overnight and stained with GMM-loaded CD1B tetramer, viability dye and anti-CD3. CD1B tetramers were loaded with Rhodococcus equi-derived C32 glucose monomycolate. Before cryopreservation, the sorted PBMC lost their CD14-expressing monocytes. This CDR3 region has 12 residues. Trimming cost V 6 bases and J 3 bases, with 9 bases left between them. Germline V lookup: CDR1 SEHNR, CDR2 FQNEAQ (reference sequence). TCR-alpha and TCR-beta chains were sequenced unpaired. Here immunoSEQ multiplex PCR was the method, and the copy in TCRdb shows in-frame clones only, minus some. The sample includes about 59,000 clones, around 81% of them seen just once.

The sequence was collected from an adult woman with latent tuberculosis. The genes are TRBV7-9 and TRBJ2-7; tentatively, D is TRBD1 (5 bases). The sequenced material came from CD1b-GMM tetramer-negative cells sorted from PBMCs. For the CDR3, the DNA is TGTGCCAGCAGAGGGGATTTCTACGAGCAGTACTTC. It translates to CASRGDFYEQYF. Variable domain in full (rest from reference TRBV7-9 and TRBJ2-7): DTGVSQNPRHKITKRGQNVTFRCDPISEHNRLYWYRQTLGQGPEFLTYFQNEAQLEKSRLLSDRFSAERPKGSFSTLEIQRTEQGDSAMYLCASRGDFYEQYFGPGTRLTVT.